These T cell receptor beta chains were read from a single sample in a study of neurological immune-mediated disorders. TCRdb used MiXCR to reprocess the 5' RACE reads, holding one entry per CDR3 protein. Altogether fewer than 85,000 distinct CDR3 sequences are present, around 3.9% being singletons, with the ten largest covering 1.3%. Sequenced material: PBMCs. These receptors all stem from a man aged 25 to 40 with multiple sclerosis. Each CDR3 is given with its conserved first and last residue. The D gene is left open where the match is weak.

V gene,D gene,J gene,CDR3 protein
TRBV6-5,.,TRBJ2-7,CASSYSGLSSYEQYF
TRBV5-1,.,TRBJ1-4,CASSLSQMNEKLFF
TRBV7-9,.,TRBJ2-1,CASSEGQAQFF
TRBV16,.,TRBJ1-2,CASSQPPRGAHGYTF
TRBV4-3,.,TRBJ2-3,CASSQRGSTDTQYF
TRBV6-5,TRBD2,TRBJ2-5,CASSYSWEGGETQYF
TRBV20-1,.,TRBJ2-2,CSASVQETGELFF
TRBV9,.,TRBJ1-2,CASSVGRNYGYTF
TRBV5-6,TRBD2,TRBJ2-5,CASSGAGGPETQYF
TRBV7-2,TRBD1,TRBJ1-2,CASSTEGGSYGYTF
TRBV5-6,TRBD1,TRBJ1-2,CASSYNRGDYGYTF
TRBV7-8,.,TRBJ2-7,CASSLVPNYEQYF
TRBV7-2,.,TRBJ1-2,CASSLSGTTTNGYTF
TRBV6-2/TRBV6-3,.,TRBJ2-3,CASSYSAGSTDAQYF
TRBV5-1,TRBD2,TRBJ2-1,CASSFQSGGGNEQFF
TRBV20-1,.,TRBJ2-1,CSARDLASSYNEQFF
TRBV25-1,.,TRBJ2-3,CASNRGTDTQYF
TRBV13,TRBD2,TRBJ2-3,CASSNPQAGGPLSQYF
TRBV7-2,.,TRBJ2-3,CASRYRVSTDTQYF
TRBV7-6,TRBD2,TRBJ2-1,CASSPGLAGTSYNEQFF
TRBV5-1,.,TRBJ2-5,CASSWTVKETQYF
TRBV5-4,.,TRBJ1-1,CASSFATGQLEAFF
TRBV6-5,TRBD1,TRBJ1-2,CASRGSVDRAHGYTF
TRBV20-1,.,TRBJ2-7,CSASGGRLHEQYF
TRBV5-5,.,TRBJ1-2,CASSLAGFGGYTF
TRBV3-1,.,TRBJ1-2,CASTPMGGNYGYTF
TRBV6-6,.,TRBJ1-5,CASSPLNAGGVDQPQNF
TRBV7-3,.,TRBJ2-5,CASSLNPSDETQYF
TRBV10-3,.,TRBJ1-2,CAISDSRGGSYGYTF